The clone carrying this T cell receptor (beta chain) was detected ten times or more. These data are taken from a study of T cells after yellow fever vaccination. TCRdb reprocessed the 5' RACE reads with MiXCR, giving one entry per CDR3 protein. The repertoire holds more than 30,000 distinct CDR3 sequences, with 6.5% to 8% as singletons. Findings and limits, study-wide: Almost every vaccine-responding clonotype was undetectable in sorted memory subsets on day 0.

Germline V CDR1 and CDR2: DFQATT, SNEGSKA (reference sequence). The CDR3 contains 13 residues. With 4 bases clipped from V and 5 bases from J, the junction kept 6 bases outside the gene matches. This receptor was taken from a young man who received the YFV17D yellow fever vaccine. This chain connects TRBV20-1 to TRBJ1-2, with 8 bases matching TRBD1. Sequenced material: PBMCs, either bulk or a sorted T-cell subset (CD4+, CD8+, memory, or dextramer-sorted; not recorded which), taken on the day of the first yellow fever vaccination. CDR3 nucleotides: TGCAGTGCTACGGACAGGGTGGGTTATGGCTACACCTTC. This sequence encodes CSATDRVGYGYTF.